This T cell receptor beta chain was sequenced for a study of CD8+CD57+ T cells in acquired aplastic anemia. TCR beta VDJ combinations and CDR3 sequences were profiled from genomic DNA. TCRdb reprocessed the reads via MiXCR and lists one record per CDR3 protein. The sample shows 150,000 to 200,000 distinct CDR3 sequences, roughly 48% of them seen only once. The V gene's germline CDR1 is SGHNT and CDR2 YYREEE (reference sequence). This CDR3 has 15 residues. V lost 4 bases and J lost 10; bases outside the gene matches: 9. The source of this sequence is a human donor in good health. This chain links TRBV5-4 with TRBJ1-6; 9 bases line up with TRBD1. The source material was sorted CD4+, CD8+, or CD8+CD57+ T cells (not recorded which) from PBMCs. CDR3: CASSPGDRAMSPLHF. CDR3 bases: TGTGCCAGCAGCCCCGGGGACAGGGCCATGTCACCCCTCCACTTT.